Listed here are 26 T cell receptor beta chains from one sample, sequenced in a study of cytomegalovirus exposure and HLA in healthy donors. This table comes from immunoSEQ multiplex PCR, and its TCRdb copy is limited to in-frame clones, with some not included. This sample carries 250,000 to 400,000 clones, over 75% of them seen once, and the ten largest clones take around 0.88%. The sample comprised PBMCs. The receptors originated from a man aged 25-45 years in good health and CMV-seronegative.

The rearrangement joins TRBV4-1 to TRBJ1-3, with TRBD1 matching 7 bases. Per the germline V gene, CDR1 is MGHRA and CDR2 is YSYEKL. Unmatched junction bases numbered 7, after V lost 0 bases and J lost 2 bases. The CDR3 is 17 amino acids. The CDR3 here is CASSQDRTGETGNTIYF. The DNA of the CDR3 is TGCGCCAGCAGCCAAGACCGGACAGGCGAAACTGGAAACACCATATATTTT.

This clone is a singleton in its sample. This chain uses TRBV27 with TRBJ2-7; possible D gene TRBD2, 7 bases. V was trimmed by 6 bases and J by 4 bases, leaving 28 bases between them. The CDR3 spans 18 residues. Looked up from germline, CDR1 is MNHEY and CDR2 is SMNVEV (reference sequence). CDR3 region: CASRMGAGGAMSGYEQYF. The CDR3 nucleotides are TGTGCCAGCAGAATGGGGGCTGGGGGGGCCATGTCGGGGTACGAGCAGTACTTC.

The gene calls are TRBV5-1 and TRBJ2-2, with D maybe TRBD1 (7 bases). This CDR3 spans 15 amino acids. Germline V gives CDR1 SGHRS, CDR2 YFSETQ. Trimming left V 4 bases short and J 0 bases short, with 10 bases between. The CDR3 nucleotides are TGCGCCAGCAGCCAGGGGGACTCGAACACCGGGGAGCTGTTTTTT. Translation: CASSQGDSNTGELFF.

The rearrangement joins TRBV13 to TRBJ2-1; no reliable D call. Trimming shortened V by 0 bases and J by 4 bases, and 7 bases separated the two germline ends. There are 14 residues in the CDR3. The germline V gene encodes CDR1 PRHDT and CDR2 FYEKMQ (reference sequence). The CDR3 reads CASSLGRRYNEQFF. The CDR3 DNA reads TGTGCCAGCAGCTTAGGCCGGCGGTACAATGAGCAGTTCTTC. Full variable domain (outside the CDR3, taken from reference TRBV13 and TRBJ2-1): AAGVIQSPRHLIKEKRETATLKCYPIPRHDTVYWYQQGPGQDPQFLISFYEKMQSDKGSIPDRFSAQQFSDYHSELNMSSLELGDSALYFCASSLGRRYNEQFFGPGTRLTVL.

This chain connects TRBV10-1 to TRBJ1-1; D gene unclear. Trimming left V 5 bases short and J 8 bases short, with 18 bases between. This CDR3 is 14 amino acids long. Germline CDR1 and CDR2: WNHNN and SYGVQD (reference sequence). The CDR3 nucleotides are TGCGCCAGCAGTCCCAGTCGGGCCGGGAGAGAAGCTTTCTTT. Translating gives CASSPSRAGREAFF.

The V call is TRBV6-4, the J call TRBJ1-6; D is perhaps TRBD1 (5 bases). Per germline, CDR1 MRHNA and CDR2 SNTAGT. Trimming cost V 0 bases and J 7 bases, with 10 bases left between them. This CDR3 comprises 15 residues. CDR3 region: CASSDSRGGNSPLHF. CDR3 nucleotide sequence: TGTGCCAGCAGTGACTCGAGGGGAGGGAATTCACCCCTCCACTTT.

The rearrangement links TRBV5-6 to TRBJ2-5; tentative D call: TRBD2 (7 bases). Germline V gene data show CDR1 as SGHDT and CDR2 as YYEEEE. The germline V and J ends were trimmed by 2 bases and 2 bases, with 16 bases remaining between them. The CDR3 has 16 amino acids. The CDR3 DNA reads TGTGCCAGCAGCTTCTTAGGAGGGGGGGGTCAAGAGACCCAGTACTTC. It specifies CASSFLGGGGQETQYF.

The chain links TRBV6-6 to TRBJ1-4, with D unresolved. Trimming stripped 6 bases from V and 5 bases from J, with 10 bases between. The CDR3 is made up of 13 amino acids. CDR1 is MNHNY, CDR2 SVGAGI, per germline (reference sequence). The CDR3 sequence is CASRTAGNEKLFF. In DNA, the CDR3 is TGTGCCAGCAGAACAGCGGGAAATGAAAAACTGTTTTTT.

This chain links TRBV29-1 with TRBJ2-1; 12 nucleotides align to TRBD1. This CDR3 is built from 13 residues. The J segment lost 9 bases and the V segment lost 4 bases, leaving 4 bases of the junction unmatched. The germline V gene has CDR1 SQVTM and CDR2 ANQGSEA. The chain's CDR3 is CSVVGTGGAEQFF. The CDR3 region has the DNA TGCAGCGTTGTGGGGACAGGGGGCGCTGAGCAGTTCTTC.

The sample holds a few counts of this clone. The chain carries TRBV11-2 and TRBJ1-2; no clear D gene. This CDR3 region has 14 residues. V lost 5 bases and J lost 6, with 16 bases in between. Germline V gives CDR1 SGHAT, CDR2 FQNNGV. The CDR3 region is CASSPATRRNGYTF. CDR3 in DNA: TGTGCCAGCAGCCCAGCGACAAGGAGGAATGGCTACACCTTC. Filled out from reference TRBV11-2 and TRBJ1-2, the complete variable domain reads EAGVAQSPRYKIIEKRQSVAFWCNPISGHATLYWYQQILGQGPKLLIQFQNNGVVDDSQLPKDRFSAERLKGVDSTLKIQPAKLEDSAVYLCASSPATRRNGYTFGSGTRLTVV.

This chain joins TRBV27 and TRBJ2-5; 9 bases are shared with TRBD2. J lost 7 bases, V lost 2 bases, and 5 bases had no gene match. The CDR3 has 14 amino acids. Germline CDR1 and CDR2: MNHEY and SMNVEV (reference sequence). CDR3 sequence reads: CASSLAGGLPTQYF. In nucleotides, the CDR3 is TGTGCCAGCAGTTTAGCGGGGGGGCTGCCGACCCAGTACTTC.

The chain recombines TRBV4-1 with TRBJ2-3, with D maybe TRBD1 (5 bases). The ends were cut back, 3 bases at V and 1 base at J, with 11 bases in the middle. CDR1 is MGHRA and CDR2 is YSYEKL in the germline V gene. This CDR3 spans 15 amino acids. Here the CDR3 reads CASSHPGLGTDTQYF. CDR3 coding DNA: TGCGCCAGCAGCCATCCAGGGTTGGGCACAGATACGCAGTATTTT.

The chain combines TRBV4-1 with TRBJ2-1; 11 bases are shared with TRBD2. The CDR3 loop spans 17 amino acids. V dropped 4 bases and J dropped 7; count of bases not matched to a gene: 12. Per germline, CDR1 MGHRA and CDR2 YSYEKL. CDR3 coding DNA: TGCGCCAGCAGCCTTCGCGGTCCTAGCGGGGGGCGGAATGAGCAGTTCTTC. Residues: CASSLRGPSGGRNEQFF.

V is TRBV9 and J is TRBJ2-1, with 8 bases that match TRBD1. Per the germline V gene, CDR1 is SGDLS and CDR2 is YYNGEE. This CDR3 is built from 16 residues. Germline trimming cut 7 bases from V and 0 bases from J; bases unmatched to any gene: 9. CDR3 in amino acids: CASSRSTGGSYNEQFF. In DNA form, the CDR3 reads TGTGCCAGCTCTAGGTCTACAGGGGGCTCCTACAATGAGCAGTTCTTC.

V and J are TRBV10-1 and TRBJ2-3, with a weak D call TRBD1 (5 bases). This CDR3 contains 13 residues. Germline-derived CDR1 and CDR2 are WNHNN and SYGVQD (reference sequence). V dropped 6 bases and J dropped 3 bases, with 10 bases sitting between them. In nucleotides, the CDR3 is TGCGCCAGCAGGCCCGGACAAACAGATACGCAGTATTTT. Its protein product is CASRPGQTDTQYF.

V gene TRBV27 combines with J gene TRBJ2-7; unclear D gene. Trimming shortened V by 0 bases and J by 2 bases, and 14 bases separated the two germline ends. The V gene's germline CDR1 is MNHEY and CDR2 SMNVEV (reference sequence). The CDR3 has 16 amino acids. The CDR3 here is CASSLSSHWRTYEQYF. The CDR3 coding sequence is TGTGCCAGCAGTTTATCATCACATTGGCGGACCTACGAGCAGTACTTC.

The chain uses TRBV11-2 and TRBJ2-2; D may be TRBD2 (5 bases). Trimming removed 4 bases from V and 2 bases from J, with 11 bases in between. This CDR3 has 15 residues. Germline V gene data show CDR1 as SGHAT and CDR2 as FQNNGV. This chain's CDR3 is CASSSWTYNTGELFF. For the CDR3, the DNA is TGTGCCAGCAGCTCCTGGACTTATAACACCGGGGAGCTGTTTTTT.

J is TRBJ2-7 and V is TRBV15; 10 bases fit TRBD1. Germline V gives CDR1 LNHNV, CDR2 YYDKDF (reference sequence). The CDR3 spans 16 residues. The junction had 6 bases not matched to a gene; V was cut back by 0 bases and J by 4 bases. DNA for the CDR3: TGTGCCACCAGCAGAGATCGGGACAGGGGATTTTACGAGCAGTACTTC. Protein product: CATSRDRDRGFYEQYF.

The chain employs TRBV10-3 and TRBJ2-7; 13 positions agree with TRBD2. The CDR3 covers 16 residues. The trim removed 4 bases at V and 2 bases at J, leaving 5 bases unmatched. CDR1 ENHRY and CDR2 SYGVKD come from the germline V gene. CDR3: CAISAPTSGGAYEQYF. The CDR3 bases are TGTGCCATCAGTGCGCCAACTAGCGGGGGGGCCTACGAGCAGTACTTC.

The CDR3 DNA sequence: TGCGCCAGCAGCCAAGGGGACAGGGGGGGCAATCAGCCCCAGCATTTT. Translating gives CASSQGDRGGNQPQHF. The chain uses TRBV4-1 and TRBJ1-5, with TRBD1 matching over 11 bases. The CDR3 spans 16 residues. Germline V gene data show CDR1 as MGHRA and CDR2 as YSYEKL. V gave up 1 base and J gave up 2 bases; unmatched junction bases: 1.

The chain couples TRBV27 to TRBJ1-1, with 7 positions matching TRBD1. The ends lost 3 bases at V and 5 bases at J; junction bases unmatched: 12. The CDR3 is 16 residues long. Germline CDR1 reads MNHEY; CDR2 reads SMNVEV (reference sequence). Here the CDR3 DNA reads TGTGCCAGCAGTTTGTACCCCGGGACAGCAAAAACTGAAGCTTTCTTT. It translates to CASSLYPGTAKTEAFF.

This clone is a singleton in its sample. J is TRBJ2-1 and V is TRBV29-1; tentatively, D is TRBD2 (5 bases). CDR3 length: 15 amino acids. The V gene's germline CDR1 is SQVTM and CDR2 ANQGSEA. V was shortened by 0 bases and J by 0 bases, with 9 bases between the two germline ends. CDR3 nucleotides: TGCAGCGTTGAAGATCCGGGGAGCTCCTACAATGAGCAGTTCTTC. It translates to CSVEDPGSSYNEQFF.

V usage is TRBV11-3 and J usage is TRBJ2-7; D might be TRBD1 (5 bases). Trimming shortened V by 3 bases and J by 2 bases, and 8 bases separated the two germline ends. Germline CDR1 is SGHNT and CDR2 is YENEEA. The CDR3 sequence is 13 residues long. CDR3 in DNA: TGTGCCAGCAGCTTGACAGAAACCTACGAGCAGTACTTC. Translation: CASSLTETYEQYF.

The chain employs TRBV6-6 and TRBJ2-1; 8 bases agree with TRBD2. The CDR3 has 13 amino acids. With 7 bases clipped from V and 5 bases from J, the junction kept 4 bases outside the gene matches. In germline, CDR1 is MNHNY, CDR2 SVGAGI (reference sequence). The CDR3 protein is CASNGGVDNEQFF. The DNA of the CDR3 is TGTGCCAGCAACGGGGGGGTTGACAATGAGCAGTTCTTC.

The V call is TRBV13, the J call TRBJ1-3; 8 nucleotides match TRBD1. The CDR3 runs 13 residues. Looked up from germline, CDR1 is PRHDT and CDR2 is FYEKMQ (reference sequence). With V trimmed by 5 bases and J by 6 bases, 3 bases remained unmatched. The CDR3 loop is CASSPDRANTIYF. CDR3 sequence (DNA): TGTGCCAGCAGCCCGGACAGGGCAAACACCATATATTTT. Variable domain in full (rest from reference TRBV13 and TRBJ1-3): AAGVIQSPRHLIKEKRETATLKCYPIPRHDTVYWYQQGPGQDPQFLISFYEKMQSDKGSIPDRFSAQQFSDYHSELNMSSLELGDSALYFCASSPDRANTIYFGEGSWLTVV.

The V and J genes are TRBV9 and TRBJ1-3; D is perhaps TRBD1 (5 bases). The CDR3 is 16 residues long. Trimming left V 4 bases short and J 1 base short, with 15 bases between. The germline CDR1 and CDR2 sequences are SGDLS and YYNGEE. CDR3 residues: CASSPSMGGSGNTIYF. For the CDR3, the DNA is TGTGCCAGCAGCCCGAGTATGGGGGGATCTGGAAACACCATATATTTT.